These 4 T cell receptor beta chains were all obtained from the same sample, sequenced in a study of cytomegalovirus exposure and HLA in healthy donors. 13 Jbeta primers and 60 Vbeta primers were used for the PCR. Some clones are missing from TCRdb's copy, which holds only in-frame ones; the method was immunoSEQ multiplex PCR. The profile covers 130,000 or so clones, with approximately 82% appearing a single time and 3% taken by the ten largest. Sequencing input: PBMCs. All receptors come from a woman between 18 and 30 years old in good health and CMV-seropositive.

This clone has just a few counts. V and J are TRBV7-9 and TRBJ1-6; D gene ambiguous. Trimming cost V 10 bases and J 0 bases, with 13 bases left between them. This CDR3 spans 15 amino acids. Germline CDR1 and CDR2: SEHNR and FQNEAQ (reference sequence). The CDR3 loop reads CATLDGSSYNSPLHF. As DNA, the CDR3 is TGTGCCACCCTCGATGGGAGCTCCTATAATTCACCCCTCCACTTT.

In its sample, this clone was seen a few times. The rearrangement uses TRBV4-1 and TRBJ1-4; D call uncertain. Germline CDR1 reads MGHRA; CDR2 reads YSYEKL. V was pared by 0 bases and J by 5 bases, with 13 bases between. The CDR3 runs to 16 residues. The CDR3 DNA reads TGCGCCAGCAGCCAAGATCTGTTCGGAGTAAATGAAAAACTGTTTTTT. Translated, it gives CASSQDLFGVNEKLFF.

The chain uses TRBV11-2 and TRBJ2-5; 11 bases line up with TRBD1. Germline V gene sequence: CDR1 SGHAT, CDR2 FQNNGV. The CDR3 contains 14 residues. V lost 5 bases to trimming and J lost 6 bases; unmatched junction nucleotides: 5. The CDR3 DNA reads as TGTGCCAGCAGCGGGGGGACAGGGGGTCAGACCCAGTACTTC. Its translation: CASSGGTGGQTQYF.

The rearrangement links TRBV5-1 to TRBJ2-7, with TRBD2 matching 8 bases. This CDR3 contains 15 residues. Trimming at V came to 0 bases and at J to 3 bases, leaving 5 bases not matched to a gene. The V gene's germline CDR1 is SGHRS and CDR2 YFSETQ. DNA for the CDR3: TGCGCCAGCAGCTTGGCCCCGGGGGGGAACTACGAGCAGTACTTC. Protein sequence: CASSLAPGGNYEQYF.